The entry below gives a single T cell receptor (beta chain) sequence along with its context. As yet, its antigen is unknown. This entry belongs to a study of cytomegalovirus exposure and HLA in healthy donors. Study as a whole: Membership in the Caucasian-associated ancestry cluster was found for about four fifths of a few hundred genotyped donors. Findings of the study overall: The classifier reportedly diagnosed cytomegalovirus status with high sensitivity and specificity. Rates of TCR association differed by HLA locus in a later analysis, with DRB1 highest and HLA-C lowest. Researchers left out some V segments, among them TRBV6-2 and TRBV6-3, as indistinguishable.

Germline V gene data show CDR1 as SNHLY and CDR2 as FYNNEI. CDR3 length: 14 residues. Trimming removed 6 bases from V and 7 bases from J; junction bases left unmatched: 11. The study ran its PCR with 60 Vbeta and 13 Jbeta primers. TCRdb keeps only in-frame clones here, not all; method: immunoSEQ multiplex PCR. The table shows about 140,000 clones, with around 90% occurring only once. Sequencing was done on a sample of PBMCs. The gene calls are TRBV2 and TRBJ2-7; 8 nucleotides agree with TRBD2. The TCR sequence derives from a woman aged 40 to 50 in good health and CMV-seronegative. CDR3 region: CASRISGSTLEQYF. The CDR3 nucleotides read TGTGCCAGCAGGATAAGCGGGAGTACGTTGGAGCAGTACTTC.